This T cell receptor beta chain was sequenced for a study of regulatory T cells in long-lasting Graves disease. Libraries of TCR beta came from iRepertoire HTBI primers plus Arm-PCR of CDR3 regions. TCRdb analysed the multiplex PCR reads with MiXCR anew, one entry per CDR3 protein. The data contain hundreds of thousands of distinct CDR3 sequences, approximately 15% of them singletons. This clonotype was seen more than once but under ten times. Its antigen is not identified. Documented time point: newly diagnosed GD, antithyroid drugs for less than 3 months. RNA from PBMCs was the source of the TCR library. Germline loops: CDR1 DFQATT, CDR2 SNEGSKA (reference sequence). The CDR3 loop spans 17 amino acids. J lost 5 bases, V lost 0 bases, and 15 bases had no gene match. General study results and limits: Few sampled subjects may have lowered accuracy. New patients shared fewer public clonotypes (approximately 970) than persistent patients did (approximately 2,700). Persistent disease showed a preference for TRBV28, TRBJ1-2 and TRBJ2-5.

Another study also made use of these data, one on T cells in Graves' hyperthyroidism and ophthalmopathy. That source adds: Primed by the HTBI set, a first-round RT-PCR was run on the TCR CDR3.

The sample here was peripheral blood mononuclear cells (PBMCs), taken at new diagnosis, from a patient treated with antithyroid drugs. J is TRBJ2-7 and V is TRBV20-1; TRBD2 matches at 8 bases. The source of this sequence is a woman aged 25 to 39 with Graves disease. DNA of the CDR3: TGCAGTGCTAGAGATTCGGGCCCAGCGGGAGTAATCAACGAGCAGTACTTC. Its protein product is CSARDSGPAGVINEQYF.